The source of this T cell receptor (beta chain) is a study of T cells in Graves' hyperthyroidism and ophthalmopathy. This clonotype was observed many times. The target antigen is unknown. The V and J ends lost 4 bases and 1 base, in that order; junction bases with no gene match: 9. The CDR3 is 17 residues long. Germline V lookup: CDR1 MNHNS, CDR2 SASEGT. Fresh 10 ml peripheral blood yielded PBMCs. Study-level results: The model anticipated ophthalmopathy a median about six months pre-onset.

Template material for amplifying TCR beta CDR3 regions consisted of RNA transcripts. The TCR CDR3 first-round RT-PCR relied on the HTBI primer set. TCRdb called the multiplex PCR reads again in MiXCR, with one record for every CDR3 protein. The table shows fewer than 500,000 distinct CDR3 sequences, with roughly 15% occurring only once. This TCR derives from a man in his late teens or twenties with Graves' ophthalmopathy. Input material: blood. The chain carries TRBV6-1 and TRBJ2-7; TRBD1 matches 11 bases. The CDR3 DNA follows: TGTGCCAGCAGTGGGACAGGGGGCGGGACACTTTCCTACGAGCAGTACTTC. Translation: CASSGTGGGTLSYEQYF.